This note documents a single T cell receptor (beta chain) sequence. Germline V CDR1 and CDR2: SGHRS, YFSETQ. The CDR3 spans 15 residues. V shed 2 bases, J shed 3 bases, and the junction held 4 bases outside the gene matches. The data originate from a study of blood T cell repertoires in COVID-19. Across the whole study: Acute and convalescent COVID-19 specimens originated in the United States, Italy and Spain. T cells, B-cell-depleted T cells, or PBMCs supplied cDNA or gDNA.

Original processing methods: From reference gene primer amplification, estimates of nucleated cell counts were derived. Assay used: immunoSEQ multiplex PCR; TCRdb lists only in-frame clones, some missing. V, J and clone size are taken as reported in that table, and D and trimming were inferred from the DNA itself. The data show about 280,000 clones, with approximately 83% seen just once and 2.1% held by the top ten. Sequencing was done on a sample of peripheral blood. This chain joins TRBV5-1 and TRBJ2-5; 10 bases are shared with TRBD2. This sequence was found in a woman aged 30 to 39 who had recovered from COVID-19. CDR3 nucleotide sequence: TGCGCCAGCAGCTTTAGCGGGGGGCCCGAAGAGACCCAGTACTTC. Translated: CASSFSGGPEETQYF. Full variable domain (remainder filled in from reference TRBV5-1 and TRBJ2-5): KAGVTQTPRYLIKTRGQQVTLSCSPISGHRSVSWYQQTPGQGLQFLFEYFSETQRNKGNFPGRFSGRQFSNSRSEMNVSTLELGDSALYLCASSFSGGPEETQYFGPGTRLLVL.